This TCR beta chain was retrieved from a study of graft-versus-host responses after intestinal transplantation. Study-level points and caveats: GvH clones surfaced in recipient marrow, some emerging earlier in ileum or blood.

This clone appeared a few times. The CDR3 covers 16 residues. CDR1 and CDR2 from the germline V gene are SGHAT and FQNNGV. V lost 4 bases and J lost 4, with 18 bases in between. CD3+CD4+ and CD3+CD8+ responders that were proliferating and CFSE-low were sorted post-reaction. Produced via immunoSEQ multiplex PCR; TCRdb's table is partial and in-frame only. The table lists 5,500 or so clones, 20% to 30% of them singletons. The sequence came from a human patient who was an organ donor for intestinal transplantation. The sequencing here drew on alloreactive CD4+ T cells from a mixed lymphocyte reaction culture, taken before transplantation. Noted subset: CFSE-low proliferating T cells sorted from approximately six-day pre-transplant mixed lymphocyte reaction (GvH or HvG direction). The chain links TRBV11-2 to TRBJ2-3; D may be TRBD2 (6 bases). CDR3 nucleotides: TGTGCCAGCAGCTCAGTGGTGGGAGGTGTGTCAGATACGCAGTATTTT. This gives the protein CASSSVVGGVSDTQYF.